This TCR beta chain was sequenced in a study of T cell repertoires in cytomegalovirus infection. Study details: HLA-B-restricted CMV epitopes that are well studied, plus recently identified HLA-C-restricted ones, were used by the study. Public signatures in TCR beta pointed to CMV infection and matching HLA type. Points from the study as a whole: Carriers of CMV and the relevant HLA type were discriminated by public TCR beta frequency. CMV-specific TCR beta clonotypes restricted by HLA-C dominated the ex vivo response.

The CDR3 is 14 residues long. Germline-derived CDR1 and CDR2 are SGHNT and YENEEA. About this clonotype itself: Its antigen is unidentified. A much larger clonotype is one base distant, so this may be a read error.

Using its own MiXCR run on the reads, TCRdb lists one record per CDR3 protein. The data contain fewer than 950,000 distinct CDR3 sequences, 30% to 35% of them singletons. The sequencing here drew on cultured CD8+ T cells from PBMCs, taken from culture after CMV antigen stimulation. The receptor's source is a human donor in good health (CMV status not recorded). Some clones in this sample may be carry-over from other donors' samples. The chain recombines TRBV11-3 with TRBJ2-2; D not resolved. The CDR3, as DNA: TGTACCAGCAGCGCCGCAACGAACACCGGGGAGCTGTTTTTT. Its translation: CTSSAATNTGELFF. Supplemented by reference TRBV11-3 and TRBJ2-2, the full variable domain reads EAGVVQSPRYKIIEKKQPVAFWCNPISGHNTLYWYLQNLGQGPELLIRYENEEAVDDSQLPKDRFSAERLKGVDSTLKIQPAELGDSAVYLCTSSAATNTGELFFGEGSRLTVL.